Given below is one T cell receptor beta chain in context. The assay was immunoSEQ multiplex PCR, and TCRdb's table has in-frame clones only and misses some. The repertoire has about 2.1 million clones, just under 95% of them found once; the top ten carry less than 2%. The data stem from a study of shared clonotypes between healthy human individuals. For the study at large: The cohort comprised a couple of women and a few men. Their ages spanned 18 to 49 years.

Naive-designated CD8 cells lacked CD45RO, were positively enriched for CCR7, and omitted terminally differentiated effector memory CD45RA+ cells. Specimen: naive CD8+ T cells from PBMCs. This TCR came from a man aged 18-30 years in good health. Some clones in this sample may be carry-over from other donors' samples.

The CDR3 nucleotides are TGTGCCAGCAGCCCGAGGGACATCCTCCAAGAGACCCAGTACTTC. This sequence encodes CASSPRDILQETQYF. The J gene is TRBJ2-5, the V gene TRBV6-5; D is possibly TRBD1 (6 bases). The germline CDR1 and CDR2 sequences are MNHEY and SVGAGI. The CDR3 runs 15 residues. The V gene lost 6 bases and the J gene lost 1 base, with 15 bases spanning the gap.